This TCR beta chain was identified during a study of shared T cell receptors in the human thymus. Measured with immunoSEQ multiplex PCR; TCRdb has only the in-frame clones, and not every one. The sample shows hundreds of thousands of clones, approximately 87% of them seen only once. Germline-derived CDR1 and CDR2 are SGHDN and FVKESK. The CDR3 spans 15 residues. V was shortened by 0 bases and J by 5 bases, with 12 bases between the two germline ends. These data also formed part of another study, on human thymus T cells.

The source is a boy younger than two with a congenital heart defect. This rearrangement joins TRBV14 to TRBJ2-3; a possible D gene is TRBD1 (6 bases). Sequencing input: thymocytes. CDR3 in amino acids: CASSQDRVGGDTQYF. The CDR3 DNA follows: TGTGCCAGCAGCCAAGACAGAGTAGGGGGAGATACGCAGTATTTT.